The 4 T cell receptor beta chains below come from one sample, sequenced in a study of cytomegalovirus exposure and HLA in healthy donors. Amplification used 60 Vbeta primers and 13 Jbeta primers. The assay was immunoSEQ multiplex PCR, and TCRdb's table has in-frame clones only and misses some. This table holds about 160,000 clones, 70% to 80% found once. The sample was PBMCs. These receptor sequences come from a man aged 55 to 69 in good health and CMV-seronegative.

DNA of the CDR3: TGTGCCATCTGGAGCGGGGGTGGAGATACGCAGTATTTT. This translates into CAIWSGGGDTQYF. The chain couples TRBV10-3 to TRBJ2-3; 8 bases align to TRBD2. The trim removed 8 bases at V and 5 bases at J, leaving 6 bases unmatched. The V gene's germline CDR1 is ENHRY and CDR2 SYGVKD. The CDR3 spans 13 residues.

The chain links TRBV21-1 to TRBJ2-7; TRBD2, the D gene given by the table, was not confirmed from the DNA. TRBV21-1 constitutes a pseudogene. The CDR3 length is 18 residues. CDR3 in amino acids: CASSKEGVALAGTYEQYF. CDR3 DNA: TGTGCCAGCAGCAAAGAGGGAGTGGCGCTAGCGGGGACCTACGAGCAGTACTTC.

This clone was seen more than once but under ten times. V and J are TRBV4-3 and TRBJ2-7, with a possible D match to TRBD1 (6 bases). The CDR3 spans 13 residues. Germline-derived CDR1 and CDR2 are LGHNA and YSLEER. V was clipped by 4 bases and J by 4 bases, with 11 bases between them. CDR3 residues: CASSRGRFYEQYF. The CDR3 DNA reads TGCGCCAGCAGCCGGGGGCGGTTTTACGAGCAGTACTTC.

The V and J genes are TRBV29-1 and TRBJ1-1, with D tentatively TRBD1 (5 bases). The ends were cut back, 0 bases at V and 0 bases at J, with 8 bases in the middle. CDR3 length: 14 residues. Germline V CDR1 and CDR2: SQVTM, ANQGSEA. The CDR3 sequence is CSVEEAGLNTEAFF. CDR3 nucleotide sequence: TGCAGCGTTGAAGAGGCAGGGTTGAACACTGAAGCTTTCTTT.